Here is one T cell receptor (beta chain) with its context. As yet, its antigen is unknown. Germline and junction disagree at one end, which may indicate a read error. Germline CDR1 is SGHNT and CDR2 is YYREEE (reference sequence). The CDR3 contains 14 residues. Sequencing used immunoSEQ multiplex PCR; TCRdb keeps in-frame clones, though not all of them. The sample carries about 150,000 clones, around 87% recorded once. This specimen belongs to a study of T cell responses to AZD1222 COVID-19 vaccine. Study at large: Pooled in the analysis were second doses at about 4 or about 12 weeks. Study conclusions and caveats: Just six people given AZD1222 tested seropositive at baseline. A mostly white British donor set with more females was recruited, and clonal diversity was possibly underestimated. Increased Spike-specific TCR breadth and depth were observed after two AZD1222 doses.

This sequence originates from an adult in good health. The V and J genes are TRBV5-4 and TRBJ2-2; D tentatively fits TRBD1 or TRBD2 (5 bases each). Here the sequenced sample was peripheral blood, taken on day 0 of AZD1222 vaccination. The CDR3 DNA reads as TGTGCCAGCAGCGGGGGACCGAACGCCGGGGAGCTGTTTTTT. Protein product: CASSGGPNAGELFF.